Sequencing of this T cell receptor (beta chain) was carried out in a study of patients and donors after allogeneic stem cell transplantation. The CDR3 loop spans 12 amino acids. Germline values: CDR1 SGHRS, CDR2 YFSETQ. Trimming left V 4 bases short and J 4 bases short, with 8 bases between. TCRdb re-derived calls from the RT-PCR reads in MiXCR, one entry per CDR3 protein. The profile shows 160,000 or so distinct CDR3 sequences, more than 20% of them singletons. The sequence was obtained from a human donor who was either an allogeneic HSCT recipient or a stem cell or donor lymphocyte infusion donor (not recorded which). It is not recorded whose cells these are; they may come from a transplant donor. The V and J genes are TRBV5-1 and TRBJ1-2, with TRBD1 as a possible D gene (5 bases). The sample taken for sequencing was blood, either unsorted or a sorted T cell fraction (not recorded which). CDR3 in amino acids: CASSADSYGYTF. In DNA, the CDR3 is TGCGCCAGCAGCGCCGACAGCTATGGCTACACCTTC.